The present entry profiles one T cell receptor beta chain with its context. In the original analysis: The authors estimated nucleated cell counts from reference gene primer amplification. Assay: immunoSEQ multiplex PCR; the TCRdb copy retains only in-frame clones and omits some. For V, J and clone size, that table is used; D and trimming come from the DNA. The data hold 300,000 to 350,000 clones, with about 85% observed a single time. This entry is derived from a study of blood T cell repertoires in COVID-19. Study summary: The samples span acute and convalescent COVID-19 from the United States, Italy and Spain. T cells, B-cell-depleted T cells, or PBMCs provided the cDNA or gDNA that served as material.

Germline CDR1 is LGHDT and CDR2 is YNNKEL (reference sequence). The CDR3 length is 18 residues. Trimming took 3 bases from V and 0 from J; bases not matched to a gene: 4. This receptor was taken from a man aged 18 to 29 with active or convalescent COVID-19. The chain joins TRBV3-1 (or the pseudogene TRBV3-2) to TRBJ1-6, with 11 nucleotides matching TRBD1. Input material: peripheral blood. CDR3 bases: TGTGCCAGCAGCCAGGGGACAGGGGGTTTCTCCTATAATTCACCCCTCCACTTT. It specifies CASSQGTGGFSYNSPLHF.